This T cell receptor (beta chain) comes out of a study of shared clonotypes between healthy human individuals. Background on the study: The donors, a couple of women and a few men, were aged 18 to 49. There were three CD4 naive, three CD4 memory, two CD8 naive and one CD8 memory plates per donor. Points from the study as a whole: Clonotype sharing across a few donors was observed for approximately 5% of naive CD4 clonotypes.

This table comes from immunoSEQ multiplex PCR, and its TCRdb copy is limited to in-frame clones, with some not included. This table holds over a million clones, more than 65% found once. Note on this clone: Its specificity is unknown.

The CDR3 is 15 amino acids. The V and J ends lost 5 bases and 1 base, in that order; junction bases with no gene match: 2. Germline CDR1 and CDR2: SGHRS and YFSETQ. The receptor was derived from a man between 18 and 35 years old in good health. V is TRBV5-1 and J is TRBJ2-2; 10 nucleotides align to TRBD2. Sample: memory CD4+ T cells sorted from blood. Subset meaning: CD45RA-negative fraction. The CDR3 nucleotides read TGCGCCAGCAGATGGACTAGCGGGAACACCGGGGAGCTGTTTTTT. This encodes CASRWTSGNTGELFF.